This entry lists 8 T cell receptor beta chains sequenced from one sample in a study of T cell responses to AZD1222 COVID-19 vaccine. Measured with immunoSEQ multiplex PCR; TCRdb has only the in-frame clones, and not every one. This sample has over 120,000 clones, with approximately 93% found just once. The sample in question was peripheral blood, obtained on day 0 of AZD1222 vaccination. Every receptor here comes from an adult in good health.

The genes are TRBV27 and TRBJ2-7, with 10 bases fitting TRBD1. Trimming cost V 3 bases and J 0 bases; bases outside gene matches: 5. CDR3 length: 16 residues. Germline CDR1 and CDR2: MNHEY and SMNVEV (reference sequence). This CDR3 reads CASSFGTGDASYEQYF. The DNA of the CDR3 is TGTGCCAGCAGTTTCGGGACAGGGGACGCCTCCTACGAGCAGTACTTC.

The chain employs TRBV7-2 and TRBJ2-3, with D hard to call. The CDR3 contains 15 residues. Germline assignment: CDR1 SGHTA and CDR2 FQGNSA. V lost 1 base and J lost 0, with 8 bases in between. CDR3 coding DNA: TGTGCCAGCAGCTTAGGCGGAGCTAGCACAGATACGCAGTATTTT. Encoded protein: CASSLGGASTDTQYF.

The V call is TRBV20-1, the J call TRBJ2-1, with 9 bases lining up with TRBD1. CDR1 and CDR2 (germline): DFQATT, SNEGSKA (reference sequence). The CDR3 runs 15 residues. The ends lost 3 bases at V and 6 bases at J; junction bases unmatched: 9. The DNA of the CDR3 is TGCAGTGCTAGTATCGGGACAGGGAACCTCAATGAGCAGTTCTTC. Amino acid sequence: CSASIGTGNLNEQFF.

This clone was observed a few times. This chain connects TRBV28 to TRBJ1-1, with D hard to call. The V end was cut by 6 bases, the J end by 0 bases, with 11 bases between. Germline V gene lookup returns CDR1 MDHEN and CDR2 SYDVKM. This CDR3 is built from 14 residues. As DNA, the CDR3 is TGTGCCAGCAGCATCGGGGTCGTGAACACTGAAGCTTTCTTT. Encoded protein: CASSIGVVNTEAFF. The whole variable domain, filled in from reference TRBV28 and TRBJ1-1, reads DVKVTQSSRYLVKRTGEKVFLECVQDMDHENMFWYRQDPGLGLRLIYFSYDVKMKEKGDIPEGYSVSREKKERFSLILESASTNQTSMYLCASSIGVVNTEAFFGQGTRLTVV.

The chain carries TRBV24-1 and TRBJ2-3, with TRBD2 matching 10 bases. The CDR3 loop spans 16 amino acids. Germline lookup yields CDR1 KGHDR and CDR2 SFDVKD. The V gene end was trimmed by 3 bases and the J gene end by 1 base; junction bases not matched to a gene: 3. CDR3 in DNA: TGTGCCACCAGTGATCCTAGCGGGAGTGGCACAGATACGCAGTATTTT. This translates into CATSDPSGSGTDTQYF.

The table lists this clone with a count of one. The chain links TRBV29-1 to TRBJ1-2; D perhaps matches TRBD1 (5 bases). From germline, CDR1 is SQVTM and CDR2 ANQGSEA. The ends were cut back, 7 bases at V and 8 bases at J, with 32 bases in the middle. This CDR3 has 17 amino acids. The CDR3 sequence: CSALPSEGTGAKGGYTF. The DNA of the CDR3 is TGCAGCGCCCTGCCTTCTGAAGGGACCGGGGCTAAGGGCGGCTACACCTTC.

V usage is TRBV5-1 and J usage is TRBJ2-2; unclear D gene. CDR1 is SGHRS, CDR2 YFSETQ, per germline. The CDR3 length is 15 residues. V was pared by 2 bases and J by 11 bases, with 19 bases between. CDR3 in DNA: TGCGCCAGCAGCTTCCTAGGCAGCCTCCACCGTGAGCTGTTTTTT. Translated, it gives CASSFLGSLHRELFF.

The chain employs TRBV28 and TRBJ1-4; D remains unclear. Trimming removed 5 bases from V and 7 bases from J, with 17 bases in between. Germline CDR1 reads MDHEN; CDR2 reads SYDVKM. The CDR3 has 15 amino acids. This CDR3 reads CASSPSDGRGEKLFF. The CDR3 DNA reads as TGTGCCAGCAGTCCATCGGACGGGCGAGGTGAAAAACTGTTTTTT. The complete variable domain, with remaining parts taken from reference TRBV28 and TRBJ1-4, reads DVKVTQSSRYLVKRTGEKVFLECVQDMDHENMFWYRQDPGLGLRLIYFSYDVKMKEKGDIPEGYSVSREKKERFSLILESASTNQTSMYLCASSPSDGRGEKLFFGSGTQLSVL.